This TCR beta chain was sequenced for a study of shared clonotypes between healthy human individuals (dated by TCRdb to about 2020). With regard to the full study: Three men and a couple of women, aged 18 to 49 years, made up the cohort. For each donor, CD4 naive and CD4 memory were each given three plates, CD8 naive was given two plates, and CD8 memory was given one plate. Blood TCR repertoires of about five healthy adults were deeply sequenced to estimate repertoire size and the extent of clonotype sharing between individuals. Libraries were prepared and TCR repertoires were sequenced by different laboratories using diverse techniques, in order to increase sequencing depth and limit assay-specific biases. Leukapheresis yielded between about 0.9 and 9 billion PBMCs per donor.

The donors were healthy, HIV-negative adults with no recently reported acute infections or vaccinations. Only Caucasian adults living in Nashville, Tennessee, USA were represented among the donors. CD4+ T cells were enriched through magnetic negative selection, after which naive cells were positively selected on CD45RA and the remaining negative fraction served as the memory subset. Blood was collected by leukapheresis, and PBMCs were isolated by Ficoll-Histopaque density gradient centrifugation and then cryopreserved in liquid nitrogen vapor phase. Analytical flow cytometry was used to check the purity and quantity of every magnetically sorted T cell population. Each sorted fraction had its genomic DNA isolated and then quantified by UV absorbance on a Nanodrop 2000c. Comment on this clone: It lacks a known antigen. Base-call qualities are not available, and no considerably larger clone is one nucleotide away.

V sheds 0 bases and J sheds 1 base, leaving 12 bases between their ends. The CDR3 starts with the cysteine, ends with the phenylalanine, and has 16 residues. Only CDR3 DNA is held: 48 bases, read in frame from base 1. For CDR1 and CDR2, the germline V gene lists LGHNA and YNFKEQ. Study-wide findings and limitations: Based on pairwise subsampling, the degree of clonotype sharing among donors was expected to be affected by sequencing depth. Compared with non-shared clonotypes, clonotypes shared by all four sorted-subset donors had higher generation probabilities. Incomplete sequencing was indicated by rarefaction of sorted-subset datasets, despite the large sequencing depth. Estimated clonotype richness was generally larger for naive than for memory subsets. Because the study included only a small number of donors, the genetic and exposure-history diversity represented was limited. When several donors were compared, the shared fraction of clonotypes was approximately 5% for naive CD4, about 4% for naive CD8, 2.3% for memory CD4, and 0.4% for memory CD8. Sampling was limited to blood, and TCR repertoires in tissue likely differ from TCR repertoires in blood.

Using the deep immunoSEQ assay, TCR CDR3 regions were amplified from genomic DNA by multiplex PCR. For each cell subset, the extracted genomic DNA was distributed evenly across all wells of several immunoSEQ 96-well plates, and each plate served as one replicate. For sorted subsets, approximately 190 ng genomic DNA, equal to 25,000 to 35,000 T cell genomes, was loaded into each replicate PCR. Purified libraries were quantified with a Qubit 3.0 fluorometer, sized on a Bioanalyzer 2100, and re-quantified with the KAPA Library Quantification kit. A separate single-read 150-cycle Illumina NextSeq 550 flow cell was used to sequence each immunoSEQ 96-well plate. The authors processed their data as follows. Because the immunoSEQ output held only junctional sequences and lacked quality scores, the filtering could not match the filtering applied to full-length reads. Sequences were annotated with PyIR, a Python wrapper for IgBLAST v1.9, and V/J genes and CDR3 were assigned using IMGT germline references. Reads with weak V/J assignments (E-value above 1e-6), missing CDR3, stop codons, out-of-frame junctions, or ambiguous translated residues were removed. V3J clonotypes were defined by identical inferred V gene, J gene, and CDR3 amino acid sequence. The percentage overlap between two repertoires was calculated by dividing the number of shared unique clonotypes by the size of the smaller repertoire. Repertoire richness was assessed with RTK rarefaction, the Chao1 estimator, and Recon v2.1 estimates of unobserved clonotypes. OLGA was used to compute generation probabilities for all TCRbeta clonotypes that the gDNA method yielded from several donors. TCRdb's version of the immuneACCESS table is confined to in-frame rearrangements and falls short of the full clone set. An unresolved V gene accounts for under half of the shortfall where checked; the remainder is of unknown origin. V, J and clone size derive from that table, while D and trimming were established from the DNA sequence. The sample includes over a million clones, with approximately 96% observed a single time. Approximately 1.1% of the sample rests with the top ten.

The rearrangement joined TRBV4-2 to TRBJ1-2; a confident D gene designation cannot be given. Material: naive CD4+ T cells sorted from blood. The cell subset or site label for this specimen denotes: CD45RA+ positively selected. The sequence derives from a young man in good health. The CDR3 here reads CASSQEKVTYNYGYTF. The bases read TGTGCCAGCAGCCAAGAAAAGGTTACCTATAACTATGGCTACACCTTC.